The clone carrying this T cell receptor beta chain appeared a few times. Its antigen is as yet unknown. The data stem from a study of beta chain features in type 1 diabetes. Whole-study findings and limits: Across all four CD4+ subsets, people with type 1 diabetes showed modestly shorter TCRB CDR3s.

Investigators reverse transcribed all isolated RNA, so they sequenced expressed TCRB transcripts. Using immunoSEQ multiplex PCR, the repertoire was profiled, and TCRdb retains in-frame clones only, with some absent. The table includes 140,000 or so clones, over 9.5% detected once. The CDR3 is 15 residues long. The J segment lost 6 bases and the V segment lost 0 bases, leaving 9 bases of the junction unmatched. CDR1 SGHDT and CDR2 YYEEEE come from the germline V gene. The sample taken for sequencing was naive CD4+ T cells from blood. This TCR was sampled from a man between 18 and 29 years old in good health. V gene TRBV5-6 combines with J gene TRBJ2-7; 7 bases map to TRBD1. The CDR3 DNA is TGTGCCAGCAGCTTGGAAGGGGGCAGATTTGGCGAGCAGTACTTC. Translated: CASSLEGGRFGEQYF. The whole variable domain, remainder taken from reference TRBV5-6 and TRBJ2-7, is DAGVTQSPTHLIKTRGQQVTLRCSPKSGHDTVSWYQQALGQGPQFIFQYYEEEERQRGNFPDRFSGHQFPNYSSELNVNALLLGDSALYLCASSLEGGRFGEQYFGPGTRLTVT.